The rows below give T cell receptor beta chains drawn from one sample of a study of blood T cells in healthy people across ages. Each CDR3 protein gets one entry after TCRdb re-called the 5' RACE reads with MiXCR. The profile shows over 700,000 distinct CDR3 sequences, about 55% of them singletons. The sample consisted of blood. The origin of the receptors is a man older than 75 in good health. CDR3s include the opening cysteine and the closing phenylalanine or tryptophan. The D gene is left open where the match is weak. Expanded clones are given a class, and other clones once, few, many or no size at all.

TGCAGTGCTGGGCGAACTGAGCAGTTCTTC | CSAGRTEQFF | few | . | TRBJ2-1 | TRBV20-1
TGTGCCAACAGCTTCGGGACTAGCGGAGGGGGAGTTTTCGAGCAGTACTTC | CANSFGTSGGGVFEQYF | . | TRBD2 | TRBJ2-7 | TRBV11-2
TGCGCCAGCAGCTCGGACCAGGGTAGCACAGATACGCAGTATTTT | CASSSDQGSTDTQYF | . | . | TRBJ2-3 | TRBV5-1
TGTGCCAGCAGTGAATGGCAGGCCGGAGAAAAACTGTTTTTT | CASSEWQAGEKLFF | few | . | TRBJ1-4 | TRBV2
TGTGCCAGCAGTGACTCCGAACTAGCGGGAGGCTCCCACGAGCAGTACTTC | CASSDSELAGGSHEQYF | . | TRBD2 | TRBJ2-7 | TRBV6-4
TGTGCCAGCAGCTTCGGGCGTTATAATTCACCCCTCCACTTT | CASSFGRYNSPLHF | . | . | TRBJ1-6 | TRBV7-9
TGTGCCAGCAGTTCGACCGGGACAGGGAATTCACCCCTCCACTTT | CASSSTGTGNSPLHF | . | TRBD1 | TRBJ1-6 | TRBV28
TGCGCAGGAGCGGGAGGGCCCCACAATGAGCAGTTCTTC | CAGAGGPHNEQFF | . | TRBD2 | TRBJ2-1 | TRBV4-1
TGTGCCAGCAGTTTCGGGGAGAGCCCCCAGCATTTT | CASSFGESPQHF | . | . | TRBJ1-5 | TRBV12-3/TRBV12-4
TGTGCCAGCAGCCAAAGTATCACAGTTCAAGAGACCCAGTACTTC | CASSQSITVQETQYF | . | . | TRBJ2-5 | TRBV7-2
TGTGCCAGCAGTCTAGGGCCGGGACAGGGGTACTACAATGAGCAGTTCTTC | CASSLGPGQGYYNEQFF | few | TRBD1 | TRBJ2-1 | TRBV7-9
TGTGCCAGCAGCCCCCAGGGGGGGAGACAAGAGACCCAGTACTTC | CASSPQGGRQETQYF | few | . | TRBJ2-5 | TRBV3-1
TGCGCCAGCAGCTTGGGGACTAGCGGGAGGGCCTCGGATGAGCAGTTCTTC | CASSLGTSGRASDEQFF | . | TRBD2 | TRBJ2-1 | TRBV5-1
TGTGCCACCCAAGCTAGTGGCTCCTACAATGAGCAGTTCTTC | CATQASGSYNEQFF | . | . | TRBJ2-1 | TRBV12-3/TRBV12-4